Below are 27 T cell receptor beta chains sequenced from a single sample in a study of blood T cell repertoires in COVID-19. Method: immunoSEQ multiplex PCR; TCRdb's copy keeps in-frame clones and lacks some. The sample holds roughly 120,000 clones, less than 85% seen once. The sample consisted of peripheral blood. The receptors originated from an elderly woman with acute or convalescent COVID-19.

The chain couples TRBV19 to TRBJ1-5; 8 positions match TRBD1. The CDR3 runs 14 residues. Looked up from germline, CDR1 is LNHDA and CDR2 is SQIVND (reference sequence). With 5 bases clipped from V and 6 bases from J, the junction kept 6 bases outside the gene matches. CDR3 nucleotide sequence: TGTGCCAGTAGTCCTCGGACAGGGTTTCAGCCCCAGCATTTT. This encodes CASSPRTGFQPQHF. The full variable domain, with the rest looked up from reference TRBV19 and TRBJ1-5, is DGGITQSPKYLFRKEGQNVTLSCEQNLNHDAMYWYRQDPGQGLRLIYYSQIVNDFQKGDIAEGYSVSREKKESFPLTVTSAQKNPTAFYLCASSPRTGFQPQHFGDGTRLSIL.

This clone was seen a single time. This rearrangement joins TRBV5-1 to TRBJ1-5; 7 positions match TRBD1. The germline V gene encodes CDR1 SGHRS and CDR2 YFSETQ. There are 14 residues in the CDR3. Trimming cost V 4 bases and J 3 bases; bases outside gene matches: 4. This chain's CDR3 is CASSQGGSNQPQHF. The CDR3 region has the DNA TGCGCCAGCAGCCAAGGGGGCTCCAATCAGCCCCAGCATTTT.

The CDR3 sequence: CASRLDLSSYNEQFF. CDR3 DNA sequence: TGTGCCAGCAGATTGGACTTGAGCTCCTACAATGAGCAGTTCTTC. The chain uses TRBV2 and TRBJ2-1, with a tentative D call TRBD2 (5 bases). The V end lost 6 bases, the J end lost 0 bases, and 12 bases lay between the germline ends. CDR1 and CDR2 (germline): SNHLY, FYNNEI. There are 15 residues in the CDR3.

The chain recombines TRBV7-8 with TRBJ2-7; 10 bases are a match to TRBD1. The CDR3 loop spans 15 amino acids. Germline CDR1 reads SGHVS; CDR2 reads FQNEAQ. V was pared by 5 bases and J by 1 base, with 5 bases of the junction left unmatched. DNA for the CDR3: TGTGCCAGCAGCCAAGACAGGGGGCGATCCTACGAGCAGTACTTC. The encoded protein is CASSQDRGRSYEQYF.

This chain's CDR3 is CASSQDREGIGANEKLFF. CDR3 nucleotides: TGCGCCAGCAGCCAAGATCGGGAAGGTATCGGGGCTAATGAAAAACTGTTTTTT. The chain combines TRBV4-3 with TRBJ1-4; D gene uncertain. This CDR3 has 18 amino acids. Trimming took 0 bases from V and 3 from J, leaving 17 bases between them. CDR1 is LGHNA and CDR2 is YSLEER in the germline V gene.

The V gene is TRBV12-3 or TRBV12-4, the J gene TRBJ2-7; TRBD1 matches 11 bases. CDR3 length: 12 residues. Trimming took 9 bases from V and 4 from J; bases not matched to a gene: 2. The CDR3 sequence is CARGQGAYEQYF. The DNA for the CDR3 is TGTGCCAGAGGACAGGGGGCTTACGAGCAGTACTTC.

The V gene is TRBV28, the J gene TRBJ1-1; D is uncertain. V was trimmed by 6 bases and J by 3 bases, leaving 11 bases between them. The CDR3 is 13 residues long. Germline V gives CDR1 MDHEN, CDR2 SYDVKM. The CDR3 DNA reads TGTGCCAGCAGCCTGCGGGTCCACACTGAAGCTTTCTTT. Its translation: CASSLRVHTEAFF. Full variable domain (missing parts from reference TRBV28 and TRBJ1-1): DVKVTQSSRYLVKRTGEKVFLECVQDMDHENMFWYRQDPGLGLRLIYFSYDVKMKEKGDIPEGYSVSREKKERFSLILESASTNQTSMYLCASSLRVHTEAFFGQGTRLTVV.

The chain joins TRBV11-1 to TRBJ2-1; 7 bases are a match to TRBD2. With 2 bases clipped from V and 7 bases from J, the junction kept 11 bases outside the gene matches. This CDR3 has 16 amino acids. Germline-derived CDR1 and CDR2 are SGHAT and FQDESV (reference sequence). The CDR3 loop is CASSLYPRLGGNEQFF. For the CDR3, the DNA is TGTGCCAGCAGCTTATATCCCCGTCTCGGGGGGAATGAGCAGTTCTTC.

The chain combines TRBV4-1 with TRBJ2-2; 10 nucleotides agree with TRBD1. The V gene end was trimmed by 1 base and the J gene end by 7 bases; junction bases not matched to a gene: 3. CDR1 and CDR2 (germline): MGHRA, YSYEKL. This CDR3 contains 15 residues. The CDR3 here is CASSQGQGANGELFF. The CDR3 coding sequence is TGCGCCAGCAGCCAAGGACAGGGGGCGAACGGGGAGCTGTTTTTT.

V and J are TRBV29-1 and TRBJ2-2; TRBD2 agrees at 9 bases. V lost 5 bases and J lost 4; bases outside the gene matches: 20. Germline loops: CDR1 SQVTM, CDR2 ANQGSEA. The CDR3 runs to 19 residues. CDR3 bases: TGCAGCGTTTTCTCCCTCGGCGGGGGGGCCAATTCCTTCACCGGGGAGCTGTTTTTT. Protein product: CSVFSLGGGANSFTGELFF.

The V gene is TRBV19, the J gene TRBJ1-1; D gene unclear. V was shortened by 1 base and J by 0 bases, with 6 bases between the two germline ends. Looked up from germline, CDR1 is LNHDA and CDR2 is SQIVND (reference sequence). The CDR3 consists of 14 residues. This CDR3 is CASSIAQMNTEAFF. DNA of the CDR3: TGTGCCAGTAGTATAGCCCAGATGAACACTGAAGCTTTCTTT.

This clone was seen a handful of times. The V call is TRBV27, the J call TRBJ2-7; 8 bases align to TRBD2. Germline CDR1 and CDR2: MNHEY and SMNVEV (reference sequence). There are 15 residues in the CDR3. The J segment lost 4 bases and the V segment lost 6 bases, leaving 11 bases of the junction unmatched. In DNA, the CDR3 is TGTGCCAGCAGCCCTTCTAGCGGGCCAGAGTACGAGCAGTACTTC. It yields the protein CASSPSSGPEYEQYF.

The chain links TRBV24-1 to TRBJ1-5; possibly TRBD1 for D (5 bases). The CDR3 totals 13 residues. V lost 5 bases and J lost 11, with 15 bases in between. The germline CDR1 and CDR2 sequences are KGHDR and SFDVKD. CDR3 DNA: TGTGCCACCAGTGGGGGCGGGGGGAAGGCCCAGCATTTT. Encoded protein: CATSGGGGKAQHF.

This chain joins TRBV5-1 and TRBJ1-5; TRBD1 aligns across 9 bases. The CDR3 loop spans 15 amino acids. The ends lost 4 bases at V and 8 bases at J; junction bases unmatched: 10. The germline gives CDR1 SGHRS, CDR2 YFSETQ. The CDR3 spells CASSPVGTGMEPQHF. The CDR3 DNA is TGCGCCAGCAGCCCGGTGGGGACAGGGATGGAGCCCCAGCATTTT.

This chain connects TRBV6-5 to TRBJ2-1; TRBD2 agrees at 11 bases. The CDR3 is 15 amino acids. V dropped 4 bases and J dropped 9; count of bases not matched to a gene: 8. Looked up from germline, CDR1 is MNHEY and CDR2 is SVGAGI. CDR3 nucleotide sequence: TGTGCCAGCAGTTCACCTAGCGGGGGGCGCGGTGAGCAGTTCTTC. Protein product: CASSSPSGGRGEQFF.

DNA of the CDR3: TGTGCCTGGAGTACAGGGGTTGGCTACACCTTC. As protein: CAWSTGVGYTF. V and J are TRBV30 and TRBJ1-2, with TRBD1 matching 7 bases. Trimming at V came to 2 bases and at J to 7 bases, leaving 1 base not matched to a gene. The CDR3 extends over 11 amino acids. Per the germline V gene, CDR1 is GTSNPN and CDR2 is SVGIG (reference sequence).

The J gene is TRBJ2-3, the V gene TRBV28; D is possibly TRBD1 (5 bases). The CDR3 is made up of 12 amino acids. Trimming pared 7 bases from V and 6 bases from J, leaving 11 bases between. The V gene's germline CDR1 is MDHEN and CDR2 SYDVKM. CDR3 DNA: TGTGCCAGCAAGGGGCAGATGGATACGCAGTATTTT. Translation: CASKGQMDTQYF.

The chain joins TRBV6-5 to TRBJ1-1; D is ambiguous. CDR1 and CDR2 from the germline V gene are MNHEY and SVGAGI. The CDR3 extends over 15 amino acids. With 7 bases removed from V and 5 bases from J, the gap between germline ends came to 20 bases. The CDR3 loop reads CASILGWGGKTEAFF. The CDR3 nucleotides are TGTGCCAGCATTCTGGGTTGGGGAGGTAAGACTGAAGCTTTCTTT.

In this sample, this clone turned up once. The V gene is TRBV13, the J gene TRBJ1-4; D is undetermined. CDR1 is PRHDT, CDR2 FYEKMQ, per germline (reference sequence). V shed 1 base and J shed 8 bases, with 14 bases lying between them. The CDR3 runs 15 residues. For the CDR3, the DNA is TGTGCCAGCAGCTTAGCATCGGCCCCGGGGGAAAAACTGTTTTTT. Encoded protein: CASSLASAPGEKLFF.

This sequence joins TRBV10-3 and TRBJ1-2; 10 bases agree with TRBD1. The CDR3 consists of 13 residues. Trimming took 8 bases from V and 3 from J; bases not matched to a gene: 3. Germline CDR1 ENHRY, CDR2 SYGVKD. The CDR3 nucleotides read TGTGCCATCGTAGGACAGGGGGACTATGGCTACACCTTC. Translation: CAIVGQGDYGYTF.

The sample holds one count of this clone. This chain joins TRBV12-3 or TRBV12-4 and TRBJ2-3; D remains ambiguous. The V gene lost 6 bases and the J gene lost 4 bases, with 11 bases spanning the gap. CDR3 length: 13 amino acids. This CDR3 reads CASRRIAADTQYF. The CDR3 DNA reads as TGTGCCAGCAGACGAATAGCTGCAGATACGCAGTATTTT.

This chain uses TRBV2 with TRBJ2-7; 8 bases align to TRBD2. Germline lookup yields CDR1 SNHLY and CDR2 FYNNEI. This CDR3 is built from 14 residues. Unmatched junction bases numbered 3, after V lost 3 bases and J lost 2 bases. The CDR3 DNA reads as TGTGCCAGCAGTGACGGGAGGGCCCCCTACGAGCAGTACTTC. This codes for CASSDGRAPYEQYF.

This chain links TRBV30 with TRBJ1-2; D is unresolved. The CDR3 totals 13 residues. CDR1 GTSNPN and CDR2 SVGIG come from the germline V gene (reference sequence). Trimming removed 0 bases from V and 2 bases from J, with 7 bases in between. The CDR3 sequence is CAWSVRENYGYTF. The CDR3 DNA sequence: TGTGCCTGGAGTGTACGAGAAAACTATGGCTACACCTTC.

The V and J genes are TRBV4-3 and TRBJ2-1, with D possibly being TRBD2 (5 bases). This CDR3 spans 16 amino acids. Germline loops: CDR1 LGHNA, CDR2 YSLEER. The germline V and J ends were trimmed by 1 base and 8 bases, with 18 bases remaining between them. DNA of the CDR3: TGCGCCAGCAGCCAAGGCTCCGGACGGACTTCTGATGAGCAGTTCTTC. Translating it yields CASSQGSGRTSDEQFF.

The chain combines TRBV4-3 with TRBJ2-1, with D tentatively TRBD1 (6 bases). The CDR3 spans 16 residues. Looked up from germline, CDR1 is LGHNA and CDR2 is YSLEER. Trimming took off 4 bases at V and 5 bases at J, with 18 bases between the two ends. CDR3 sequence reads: CASSRSVRDIHNEQFF. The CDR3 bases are TGCGCCAGCAGCCGTAGTGTCCGGGACATACACAATGAGCAGTTCTTC.

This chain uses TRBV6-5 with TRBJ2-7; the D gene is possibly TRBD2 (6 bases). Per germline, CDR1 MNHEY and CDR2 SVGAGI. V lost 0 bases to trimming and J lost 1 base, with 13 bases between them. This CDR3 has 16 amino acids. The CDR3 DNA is TGTGCCAGCAGTTACTCGACGGGGGTTGGATCCTACGAGCAGTACTTC. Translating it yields CASSYSTGVGSYEQYF.

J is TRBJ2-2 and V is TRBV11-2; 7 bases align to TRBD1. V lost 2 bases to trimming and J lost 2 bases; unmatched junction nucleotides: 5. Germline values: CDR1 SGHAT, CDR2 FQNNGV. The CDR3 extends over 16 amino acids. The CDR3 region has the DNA TGTGCCAGCAGCTTATCGACAGGGTTCAACACCGGGGAGCTGTTTTTT. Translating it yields CASSLSTGFNTGELFF. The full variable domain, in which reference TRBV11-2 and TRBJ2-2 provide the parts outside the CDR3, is EAGVAQSPRYKIIEKRQSVAFWCNPISGHATLYWYQQILGQGPKLLIQFQNNGVVDDSQLPKDRFSAERLKGVDSTLKIQPAKLEDSAVYLCASSLSTGFNTGELFFGEGSRLTVL.